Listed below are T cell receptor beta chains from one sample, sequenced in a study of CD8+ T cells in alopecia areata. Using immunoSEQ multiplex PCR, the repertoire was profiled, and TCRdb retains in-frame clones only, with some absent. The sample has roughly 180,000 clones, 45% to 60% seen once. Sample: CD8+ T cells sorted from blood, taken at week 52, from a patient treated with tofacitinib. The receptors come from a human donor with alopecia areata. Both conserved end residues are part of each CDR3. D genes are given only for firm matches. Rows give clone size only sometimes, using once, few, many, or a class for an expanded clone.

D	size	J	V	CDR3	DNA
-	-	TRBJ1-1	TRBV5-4	CASSLEGGSVAEAFF	TGTGCCAGCAGCTTGGAAGGTGGGTCCGTCGCTGAAGCTTTCTTT
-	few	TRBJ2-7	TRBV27	CASSSKGGEQYF	TGTGCCAGCAGTTCGAAGGGGGGAGAGCAGTACTTC
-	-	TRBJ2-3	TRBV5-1	CASSSLASLIPDTQYF	TGCGCCAGCAGCTCCTTGGCCTCCCTAATCCCAGATACGCAGTATTTT
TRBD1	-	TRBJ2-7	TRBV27	CASSARTGGHEQYF	TGTGCCAGCAGTGCCCGGACAGGGGGCCACGAGCAGTACTTC
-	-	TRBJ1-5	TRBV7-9	CASSLASQPQHF	TGTGCCAGCAGCTTAGCGTCGCAGCCCCAGCATTTT
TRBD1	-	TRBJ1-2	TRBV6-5	CASSYSQGARGYTF	TGTGCCAGCAGTTACTCGCAGGGGGCTCGTGGCTACACCTTC
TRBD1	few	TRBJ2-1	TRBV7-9	CASTSTGPEQFF	TGTGCCAGCACCTCGACAGGGCCTGAGCAGTTCTTC
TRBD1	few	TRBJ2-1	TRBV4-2	CASSGQGAYNEQFF	TGTGCCAGCAGCGGTCAGGGGGCCTACAATGAGCAGTTCTTC
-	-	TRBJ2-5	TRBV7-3	CASSLGDEGTQYF	TGTGCCAGCAGCCTCGGCGATGAGGGGACCCAGTACTTC
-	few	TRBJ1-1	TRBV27	CASSIQGPGAEAFF	TGTGCCAGCAGTATCCAGGGGCCCGGGGCTGAAGCTTTCTTT
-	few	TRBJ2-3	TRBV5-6	CASSVGVITDTQYF	TGTGCCAGCAGCGTCGGAGTTATCACAGATACGCAGTATTTT
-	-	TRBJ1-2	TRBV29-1	CSVEFWQGGHGYTF	TGCAGCGTTGAATTCTGGCAGGGCGGACATGGCTACACCTTC
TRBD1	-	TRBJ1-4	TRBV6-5	CASSYEGAWEKLFF	TGTGCCAGCAGTTACGAGGGGGCTTGGGAAAAACTGTTTTTT
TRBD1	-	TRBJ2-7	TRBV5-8	CASSSRQGTPYEQYF	TGTGCCAGCAGCTCGAGACAGGGGACACCCTACGAGCAGTACTTC
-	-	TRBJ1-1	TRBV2	CASRAEMNTEAFF	TGTGCCAGCAGAGCGGAGATGAACACTGAAGCTTTCTTT
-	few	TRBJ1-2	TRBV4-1	CASSQVGDTYGYTF	TGCGCCAGCAGCCAAGTAGGAGATACCTATGGCTACACCTTC
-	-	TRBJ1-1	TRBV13	CASSLGGEGNTEAFF	TGTGCCAGCAGCTTAGGCGGAGAGGGGAACACTGAAGCTTTCTTT